Following are 26 T cell receptor beta chains from one sample sequenced in a study of human T cells and chemical hapten exposure. Time point denoted: pre-sensitization, week 0. Described treatment: therapeutic diphenylcyclopropenone sensitization with weekly scalp DPC. TCRdb re-derived calls from the RACE reads in MiXCR, one entry per CDR3 protein. The sample consists of about 120,000 distinct CDR3 sequences, approximately 13% of them appearing once. Sample: whole blood, taken in connection with sensitization to the hapten diphenylcyclopropenone (DPC). The receptor set was obtained from a woman between 18 and 29 years old with alopecia areata. Some clones in this sample may be carry-over from other donors' samples.

The gene calls are TRBV3-1 and TRBJ2-2; D remains ambiguous. Trimming left V 2 bases short and J 1 base short, with 5 bases between. The CDR3 consists of 14 residues. Germline V gives CDR1 LGHDT, CDR2 YNNKEL (reference sequence). The CDR3 here is CASSQNLNTGELFF. In nucleotides, the CDR3 is TGTGCCAGCAGCCAAAACCTGAACACCGGGGAGCTGTTTTTT.

This clonotype was seen a few times. The chain has TRBV7-8 and TRBJ1-4; D remains ambiguous. Trimming cost V 3 bases and J 8 bases, with 7 bases left between them. Germline V CDR1 and CDR2: SGHVS, FQNEAQ. There are 12 residues in the CDR3. The CDR3 nucleotides read TGTGCCAGCAGCTTCAATCGGGAAAAACTGTTTTTT. Translating it yields CASSFNREKLFF.

There are a few counts of this clonotype. This rearrangement joins TRBV7-3 to TRBJ1-2, with 9 bases fitting TRBD1. Germline CDR1 reads SGHTA; CDR2 reads FQGTGA. The V and J ends lost 4 bases and 7 bases, in that order; junction bases with no gene match: 13. The CDR3 is 16 residues long. CDR3 in DNA: TGTGCCAGCAGCTCGCAAGCCGGGACAGGGAGGGGTGGCTACACCTTC. Translating it yields CASSSQAGTGRGGYTF.

A few counts support this clonotype. The chain couples TRBV6-6 to TRBJ2-1; D is perhaps TRBD1 (6 bases). V was pared by 7 bases and J by 3 bases, with 13 bases between. Germline V gene data show CDR1 as MNHNY and CDR2 as SVGAGI (reference sequence). The CDR3 consists of 14 residues. The CDR3 protein is CASTLRQVYNEQFF. CDR3 bases: TGTGCCAGCACCCTGAGACAGGTCTACAATGAGCAGTTCTTC.

This clonotype occurred a few times. The rearrangement joins TRBV7-9 to TRBJ2-5, with a possible D match to TRBD1 (5 bases). Germline-derived CDR1 and CDR2 are SEHNR and FQNEAQ (reference sequence). The V gene lost 4 bases and the J gene lost 3 bases, with 18 bases spanning the gap. The CDR3 covers 16 residues. Written as DNA, the CDR3 is TGTGCCAGCAGCTACCTACTGATACAGGTAGAAGAGACCCAGTACTTC. It encodes CASSYLLIQVEETQYF. The full variable domain, in which reference TRBV7-9 and TRBJ2-5 provide the parts outside the CDR3, is DTGVSQNPRHKITKRGQNVTFRCDPISEHNRLYWYRQTLGQGPEFLTYFQNEAQLEKSRLLSDRFSAERPKGSFSTLEIQRTEQGDSAMYLCASSYLLIQVEETQYFGPGTRLLVL.

Comments on this clonotype: A much larger clonotype is one base distant, so this may be a read error. The chain employs TRBV6-5 and TRBJ1-2; D possibly corresponds to TRBD1 (6 bases). This CDR3 contains 14 residues. The ends were cut back, 6 bases at V and 4 bases at J, with 15 bases in the middle. Germline-derived CDR1 and CDR2 are MNHEY and SVGAGI. As DNA, the CDR3 is TGTGCCAGCAGCCGGGACAAGGCGCCCTATGGCTACACCTTC. Protein: CASSRDKAPYGYTF.

The chain links TRBV4-3 to TRBJ1-2; D possibly corresponds to TRBD1 (6 bases). Germline-derived CDR1 and CDR2 are LGHNA and YSLEER. Trimming shortened V by 0 bases and J by 11 bases, and 22 bases separated the two germline ends. This CDR3 is 16 amino acids long. This CDR3 is CASSQDLGAADMRYTF. CDR3 DNA: TGCGCCAGCAGCCAAGATTTGGGGGCCGCGGATATGCGATACACCTTC.

This clonotype was detected many times. The rearrangement links TRBV6-6 to TRBJ1-2, with TRBD1 matching 7 bases. Germline-derived CDR1 and CDR2 are MNHNY and SVGAGI (reference sequence). V lost 5 bases to trimming and J lost 2 bases; unmatched junction nucleotides: 8. The CDR3 has 15 residues. The CDR3 region has the DNA TGTGCCAGCAGTCGCCCGACAGGGTCCAACTATGGCTACACCTTC. Its protein is CASSRPTGSNYGYTF.

For this clonotype: A much larger clone is a single base away; this may be a read error. The CDR3 loop is CASYDRGSYNGQFF. The CDR3 nucleotides are TGTGCCAGCTATGACAGGGGCTCCTACAATGGGCAGTTCTTC. V is TRBV6-1 and J is TRBJ2-1; 8 nucleotides agree with TRBD1. Germline assignment: CDR1 MNHNS and CDR2 SASEGT. The CDR3 runs 14 residues.

This clonotype was counted between two and nine times. The chain couples TRBV9 to TRBJ2-1, with 11 bases lining up with TRBD1. V gave up 0 bases and J gave up 9 bases; unmatched junction bases: 8. The CDR3 covers 16 residues. Germline values: CDR1 SGDLS, CDR2 YYNGEE. CDR3 residues: CASSVVGQGARVEQFF. DNA of the CDR3: TGTGCCAGCAGCGTAGTAGGACAGGGGGCTAGGGTTGAGCAGTTCTTC.

This clonotype has only a few counts. The chain couples TRBV30 to TRBJ2-1, with 12 positions matching TRBD2. Germline values: CDR1 GTSNPN, CDR2 SVGIG (reference sequence). The CDR3 runs 16 residues. J was trimmed by 7 bases and V by 0 bases; bases with no gene match: 7. The DNA for the CDR3 is TGTGCCTGGAGTGTACAACTAGCGGGGGGTAATAATGAGCAGTTCTTC. Its protein is CAWSVQLAGGNNEQFF.

This clonotype has just a few counts. This chain joins TRBV10-1 and TRBJ1-2, with D possibly TRBD1 on 6 matching bases. This CDR3 is 14 amino acids long. With 2 bases removed from V and 2 bases from J, the gap between germline ends came to 9 bases. From germline, CDR1 is WNHNN and CDR2 SYGVQD (reference sequence). Written as DNA, the CDR3 is TGCGCCAGCAGTGAGACAGGGAGGAACTATGGCTACACCTTC. Translated, it gives CASSETGRNYGYTF.

At least ten counts were recorded for this clonotype. The chain recombines TRBV10-3 with TRBJ2-7; D assignment may be TRBD1 or TRBD2 (5 bases each). Germline V CDR1 and CDR2: ENHRY, SYGVKD. V dropped 3 bases and J dropped 7 bases, with 19 bases sitting between them. This CDR3 has 15 residues. The DNA for the CDR3 is TGTGCCATCAGTGATCCGAGGGCCGGCTGGGGGGAGCAGTACTTC. It specifies CAISDPRAGWGEQYF.

This clonotype was recorded a few times. The chain recombines TRBV6-5 with TRBJ2-3; 8 nucleotides match TRBD2. CDR1 is MNHEY and CDR2 is SVGAGI in the germline V gene. The CDR3 extends over 15 amino acids. The J segment lost 4 bases and the V segment lost 3 bases, leaving 6 bases of the junction unmatched. Here the CDR3 DNA reads TGTGCCAGCAGTTATGCGGGGGGCAGGGCAGATACGCAGTATTTT. It translates to CASSYAGGRADTQYF.

This clonotype was recorded a few times. The chain uses TRBV5-1 and TRBJ1-1; D unclear. V lost 4 bases and J 8 bases, leaving 18 bases between the germline ends. This CDR3 spans 14 amino acids. Germline V gene data show CDR1 as SGHRS and CDR2 as YFSETQ. In nucleotides, the CDR3 is TGCGCCAGCAGCAAAGAGAACGGCTTTAGGGAAGCTTTCTTT. Encoded protein: CASSKENGFREAFF.

This clonotype occurred a few times. The chain combines TRBV7-9 with TRBJ2-2; D tentatively reads TRBD1 or TRBD2 (5 bases each). V was pared by 5 bases and J by 3 bases, with 13 bases between. The CDR3 has 15 residues. Germline V gives CDR1 SEHNR, CDR2 FQNEAQ (reference sequence). For the CDR3, the DNA is TGTGCCAGCAGCCTACGGACGGGACACACCGGGGAGCTGTTTTTT. Translation: CASSLRTGHTGELFF.

The rearrangement joins TRBV6-2 or TRBV6-3 to TRBJ1-1; D is uncertain. Trimming pared 6 bases from V and 7 bases from J, leaving 9 bases between. The V gene's germline CDR1 is MNHEY and CDR2 SVGEGT. The CDR3 sequence is 11 residues long. The chain's CDR3 is CASSQTIEAFF. The CDR3 DNA reads TGTGCCAGCAGCCAGACAATTGAAGCTTTCTTT.

This clonotype was counted ten times or more. This chain links TRBV7-9 with TRBJ1-6; D gene ambiguous. Trimming shortened V by 2 bases and J by 7 bases, and 9 bases separated the two germline ends. Germline-derived CDR1 and CDR2 are SEHNR and FQNEAQ (reference sequence). This CDR3 spans 14 amino acids. The CDR3 DNA reads TGTGCCAGCAGCTTATCCGGGCGGAATTCACCCCTCCACTTT. Its translation: CASSLSGRNSPLHF.

The genes are TRBV7-8 and TRBJ1-5; no firm D call. Germline CDR1 reads SGHVS; CDR2 reads FQNEAQ. The V end was cut by 5 bases, the J end by 2 bases, with 16 bases between. This CDR3 is built from 16 residues. The chain's CDR3 is CASSPRTPGGNQPQHF. The CDR3 DNA is TGTGCCAGCAGCCCCCGAACCCCTGGTGGCAATCAGCCCCAGCATTTT.

This clonotype was detected only a few times. The rearrangement links TRBV20-1 to TRBJ1-3, with 11 bases matching TRBD1. Germline V gene sequence: CDR1 DFQATT, CDR2 SNEGSKA (reference sequence). The V segment lost 6 bases and the J segment 3 bases; nucleotides outside the gene matches: 7. This CDR3 has 15 amino acids. The chain's CDR3 is CSAPDRGQFGNTIYF. In DNA, the CDR3 is TGCAGTGCCCCGGACAGGGGGCAATTTGGAAACACCATATATTTT.

There are many counts of this clonotype. The chain is built from TRBV28 and TRBJ1-1; 12 bases are a match to TRBD1. The CDR3 has 15 residues. Germline V gives CDR1 MDHEN, CDR2 SYDVKM. The junction had 4 bases not matched to a gene; V was cut back by 2 bases and J by 6 bases. CDR3 sequence reads: CASSLTGTGGPEAFF. CDR3 in DNA: TGTGCCAGCAGTTTAACCGGGACAGGGGGCCCTGAAGCTTTCTTT.

This rearrangement joins TRBV6-2 or TRBV6-3 to TRBJ2-1, with D maybe TRBD2 (6 bases). The CDR3 covers 14 residues. Germline values: CDR1 MNHEY, CDR2 SVGEGT. Trimming took off 7 bases at V and 5 bases at J, with 15 bases between the two ends. Here the CDR3 DNA reads TGTGCCAGCATCAGGCGGGGTTTCGACAATGAGCAGTTCTTC. Protein sequence: CASIRRGFDNEQFF.

The chain uses TRBV4-1 and TRBJ1-5; 7 positions match TRBD1. The germline gives CDR1 MGHRA, CDR2 YSYEKL. CDR3 length: 17 residues. The trim removed 2 bases at V and 2 bases at J, leaving 9 bases unmatched. The CDR3 here is CASSQPTGSRRNQPQHF. CDR3 in DNA: TGCGCCAGCAGCCAACCGACAGGGAGCAGGCGCAATCAGCCCCAGCATTTT.

In its sample, this clonotype was seen a few times. This chain connects TRBV4-3 to TRBJ1-1, with D possibly matching TRBD1 (6 bases). Germline V CDR1 and CDR2: LGHNA, YSLEER. Between the trimmed V and J ends, which lost 0 bases and 4 bases, there was a span of 12 bases. This CDR3 has 15 residues. The CDR3 spells CASSQDPGDSTEAFF. The CDR3 DNA reads as TGCGCCAGCAGCCAAGATCCAGGGGATAGCACTGAAGCTTTCTTT.

This clonotype was counted many times. V usage is TRBV7-9 and J usage is TRBJ1-2; D is unresolved. The CDR3 runs to 13 residues. From germline, CDR1 is SEHNR and CDR2 FQNEAQ (reference sequence). Trimming took off 5 bases at V and 3 bases at J, with 10 bases between the two ends. The CDR3 bases are TGTGCCAGCAGCCCAATGGAGTACTATGGCTACACCTTC. This sequence encodes CASSPMEYYGYTF.

This rearrangement joins TRBV11-2 to TRBJ2-1; D may be TRBD2 (5 bases). Trimming cost V 2 bases and J 9 bases, with 8 bases left between them. This CDR3 contains 12 residues. From germline, CDR1 is SGHAT and CDR2 FQNNGV. This CDR3 reads CASSLRRGEQFF. The CDR3 DNA reads as TGTGCCAGCAGCTTAAGACGGGGTGAGCAGTTCTTC.